This T cell receptor beta chain was sequenced for a study of molecular identifiers for immune sequencing clone quantification (dated by TCRdb to the late 2010s). The study in broad terms: For a replicate experiment, the RNA from either 20,000 or 100,000 naive CD8 T cells was divided into five aliquots, and four of those aliquots went on to sequencing. The study was a methods study using CD8 T cells to benchmark molecular-identifier clustering-based TCR repertoire sequencing (MIDCIRS) and TCR RNA copy counting.

This clonotype was observed at least ten times. Its specific antigen is unknown. Base quality data are lacking; no much larger clone is found one base away. The germline V gene provides CDR1 SGDLS and CDR2 YYNGEE. V drops 0 bases and J drops 1 base, leaving 7 bases in between. The CDR3 starts with the cysteine, ends with the phenylalanine, and has 14 residues. The DNA shown is the 42-base CDR3, in frame from base 1. Preparation of the library involved PCR. The data were produced on a NextSeq 500. Bulk TCR libraries were generated as previously described, with the TCR primers listed in Table S5 used. Total RNA was purified with the Qiagen AllPrep DNA/RNA kit. Before analysis, reads from multiple sequencing runs of one library were combined. The study's own analysis went as follows. Reads were retained only if their TCR constant sequence matched exactly, and those retained reads were trimmed to 150 nt and grouped according to their 12-nt molecular barcodes. Reads inside each barcode group were sub-clustered using a 15% Levenshtein threshold, and a quality-weighted consensus sequence was constructed for each RNA molecule. Non-functional sequences were excluded, and lower-count sequences lying one edit away from another sequence were also excluded. Barcode sub-clusters with fewer than 20% of the maximum read count were removed, based on fitting two negative binomial distributions. The public reads were reprocessed in TCRdb via fastp at Q25 and MiXCR, keeping in-frame beta chains. A single entry per CDR3 protein holds the most common genes and DNA from its merged rows. Clone size and V and J calls follow TCRdb, not the original study. The sample records nearly 650,000 distinct CDR3 sequences, around 25% of which are singletons. The ten largest clones capture about 0.84% of the sample.

Broad study findings and their caveats: Identical TCR molecules sharing a barcode could cause highly expanded clone sizes to be underestimated. Modeling gave about three recovered TCR RNA copies per cell versus approximately 9 by digital PCR, implying 25% to 30% capture efficiency. A single cell's worth of spiked-in Jurkat TCR RNA was reported detectable even among 850,000 to 1,000,000 naive CD8 T cells. In CMV-specific effector cells, clones with more than 20 RNA copies accounted for over 98% of molecules, whereas in naive cells such clones accounted for under 1%. When barcode sub-clustering was not used, chimeric consensus sequences inflated TCR diversity, with chimeras reaching as high as 47%. Naive libraries contained spiked-in Jurkat TCR RNA (approximately ten copies' worth), which is not part of the donor repertoire.

Libraries of naive CD8 T cells were built from approximately 20,000 to 1,000,000 sorted cells, with 10%, 30% or 50% of the purified RNA used. Naive CD8 T cells were FACS-sorted as CD8+CD4-CCR7+CD45RA+ on a BD FACSAria II into RLT Plus buffer. To test detection sensitivity, Jurkat RNA equivalent to about ten TCR copies was spiked into samples of roughly 19,000-1,000,000 naive CD8 T cells. CD8 T cells were enriched using RosetteSep CD8+ T Cell Enrichment Cocktail and Ficoll-Paque, and the enriched cells then underwent ACK red cell lysis. The chain is made from TRBV9 and TRBJ2-5; the D segment cannot be called with confidence. Sequencing used naive CD8+ T cells from blood, with Jurkat cell RNA spiked in. This specimen's cell subset or site label, interpreted: FACS-sorted CD8+CD4-CCR7+CD45RA+ naive T cells. The TCR comes from a human donor in good health. Some libraries in this study had Jurkat cell RNA spiked in. Here is the DNA: TGTGCCAGCAGCGTAGGGTACGGCCAAGAGACCCAGTACTTC. The resulting protein is CASSVGYGQETQYF.